This is a list of T cell receptor beta chains from one sample in a study of blood T cell repertoires in COVID-19. Using immunoSEQ multiplex PCR, the repertoire was profiled, and TCRdb retains in-frame clones only, with some absent. This sample has about 220,000 clones, with about 79% found just once. What was sequenced was peripheral blood. Every receptor here comes from a man aged 50 or older with active or convalescent COVID-19. The CDR3 runs from the conserved cysteine through the conserved F or W. The order of the fields is D gene, clone size, J gene, V gene, CDR3 DNA, CDR3 protein. The D gene is left open where the match is weak. The size entry is marked missing in some rows and otherwise reads once, few, many or a size class.

D: TRBD1
size: few
J: TRBJ1-1
V: TRBV11-2
DNA: TGTGCCAGCAGCAAAACGAGATTTAGACAGGGAAACACTGAAGCTTTCTTT
CDR3: CASSKTRFRQGNTEAFF

D: NA
size: NA
J: TRBJ2-5
V: TRBV18
DNA: TGTGCCAGCTCACCGGATCAGGGGGGAGAGACCCAGTACTTC
CDR3: CASSPDQGGETQYF

D: NA
size: once
J: TRBJ2-1
V: TRBV7-3
DNA: TGTGCCAGCAGCTTAATTGGGAGCAATGAGCAGTTCTTC
CDR3: CASSLIGSNEQFF

D: TRBD2
size: NA
J: TRBJ2-7
V: TRBV19
DNA: TGTGCCAGTAGTATACTAGCGGGAGGAAGCTACGAGCAGTACTTC
CDR3: CASSILAGGSYEQYF

D: TRBD1
size: NA
J: TRBJ1-1
V: TRBV7-2
DNA: TGTGCCAGCAGCTTGGGACAGGGTGAAGCTTTCTTT
CDR3: CASSLGQGEAFF

D: NA
size: NA
J: TRBJ2-3
V: TRBV25-1
DNA: TGTGCCAGCAGAGGGACTAGCACAGATACGCAGTATTTT
CDR3: CASRGTSTDTQYF

D: NA
size: NA
J: TRBJ1-1
V: TRBV6-5
DNA: TGTGCCAGCACGCCCGGGATGAACACTGAAGCTTTCTTT
CDR3: CASTPGMNTEAFF

D: NA
size: NA
J: TRBJ2-3
V: TRBV9
DNA: TGTGCCAGCAGCGTAGGTCGCCGGGCAGATACGCAGTATTTT
CDR3: CASSVGRRADTQYF

D: NA
size: NA
J: TRBJ1-5
V: TRBV7-2
DNA: TGTGCCAGCAGCTTAGCACAGGGTAGAAATCAGCCCCAGCATTTT
CDR3: CASSLAQGRNQPQHF

D: NA
size: NA
J: TRBJ2-3
V: TRBV27
DNA: TGTGCCAGCAGTTTAACGTACAGTAGGGGTTCGGATACGCAGTATTTT
CDR3: CASSLTYSRGSDTQYF

D: NA
size: NA
J: TRBJ2-5
V: TRBV28
DNA: TGTGCCAGTGGGGCAGGCTCACAGACCCAGTACTTC
CDR3: CASGAGSQTQYF

D: NA
size: NA
J: TRBJ1-1
V: TRBV7-9
DNA: TGTGCCAGCAGCTTGGATACAGGGAACACTGAAGCTTTCTTT
CDR3: CASSLDTGNTEAFF

D: TRBD2
size: NA
J: TRBJ2-1
V: TRBV7-2
DNA: TGTGCCAGCAGCTTAGTTCCTAGCGGGGGATACAATGAGCAGTTCTTC
CDR3: CASSLVPSGGYNEQFF

D: NA
size: NA
J: TRBJ1-3
V: TRBV19
DNA: TGTGCCAGTAGTTGGAGCTCTGGAAACACCATATATTTT
CDR3: CASSWSSGNTIYF

D: TRBD1
size: NA
J: TRBJ1-5
V: TRBV27
DNA: TGTGCCAGCGGTAGGCAGGGGGTGAATCAGCCCCAGCATTTT
CDR3: CASGRQGVNQPQHF

D: TRBD1
size: NA
J: TRBJ2-5
V: TRBV29-1
DNA: TGCAGCGTTAAAGGGGGACAGACCCAAGAGACCCAGTACTTC
CDR3: CSVKGGQTQETQYF

D: NA
size: NA
J: TRBJ2-7
V: TRBV4-1
DNA: TGCGCCAGCAGCCAAGGCAGGCCAACCCCCTACGAGCAGTACTTC
CDR3: CASSQGRPTPYEQYF

D: NA
size: once
J: TRBJ2-1
V: TRBV7-8
DNA: TGTGCCAGCAGCTTTGTCGACAGCTCCTACAATGAGCAGTTCTTC
CDR3: CASSFVDSSYNEQFF

D: NA
size: NA
J: TRBJ2-1
V: TRBV19
DNA: TGTGCCAGTAGTATAGCCGTAGAGCGTCATGAGCAGTTCTTC
CDR3: CASSIAVERHEQFF

D: NA
size: NA
J: TRBJ1-1
V: TRBV29-1
DNA: TGCAGCGTTGTGGTCAGGGCCATGAACACTGAAGCTTTCTTT
CDR3: CSVVVRAMNTEAFF

D: TRBD2
size: NA
J: TRBJ2-3
V: TRBV5-6
DNA: TGTGCCAGCAGCCGATTGGGCGGGGGGACTAGCACAGATACGCAGTATTTT
CDR3: CASSRLGGGTSTDTQYF

D: TRBD1
size: NA
J: TRBJ1-6
V: TRBV28
DNA: TGTGCCAGCAGTGGGGGACAGGGCTATAATTCACCCCTCCACTTT
CDR3: CASSGGQGYNSPLHF

D: NA
size: NA
J: TRBJ1-2
V: TRBV6-2/TRBV6-3
DNA: TGTGCCAGCAGCCGCGGGGGTGTCTATGGCTACACCTTC
CDR3: CASSRGGVYGYTF

D: NA
size: NA
J: TRBJ1-2
V: TRBV2
DNA: TGTGCCAGCAGTCTGGGGAGGGTTGCTCCCCACTATGGCTACACCTTC
CDR3: CASSLGRVAPHYGYTF

D: TRBD2
size: NA
J: TRBJ2-2
V: TRBV2
DNA: TGTGCCAGCAGTTTCTACGGGGAGGGGACCGGGGAGCTGTTTTTT
CDR3: CASSFYGEGTGELFF

D: NA
size: NA
J: TRBJ1-5
V: TRBV12-3/TRBV12-4
DNA: TGTGCCAGCAGTCCCCATGGCCCAATGCCCCAGCATTTT
CDR3: CASSPHGPMPQHF

D: NA
size: NA
J: TRBJ1-1
V: TRBV30
DNA: TGTGCCTGGAGTGTAGCGGTGAACACTGAAGCTTTCTTT
CDR3: CAWSVAVNTEAFF

D: TRBD2
size: NA
J: TRBJ2-3
V: TRBV29-1
DNA: TGCAGCGTTGATAGCGGGGGCACAGATACGCAGTATTTT
CDR3: CSVDSGGTDTQYF

D: TRBD1
size: NA
J: TRBJ2-1
V: TRBV28
DNA: TGTGCCAGCAGGGTCGACAGGGATGTGGATGAGCAGTTCTTC
CDR3: CASRVDRDVDEQFF

D: NA
size: NA
J: TRBJ2-7
V: TRBV10-3
DNA: TGTGCCATCAGTGGAACAGGGTCCTACGAGCAGTACTTC
CDR3: CAISGTGSYEQYF

D: NA
size: NA
J: TRBJ1-1
V: TRBV18
DNA: TGTGCCAGCTCACCATCTCGACAGGTCAACACTGAAGCTTTCTTT
CDR3: CASSPSRQVNTEAFF